These T cell receptor beta chains were read from a single sample in a study of cytomegalovirus exposure and HLA in healthy donors. Generated by immunoSEQ multiplex PCR, the TCRdb table keeps only in-frame clones and is missing some. The sample includes fewer than 200,000 clones, 79% of them seen just once. The sequenced material came from PBMCs. The receptor set was obtained from a woman in her forties in good health and CMV-seronegative. Both conserved end residues are part of each CDR3. Each record gives: CDR3 length, V gene, D gene, clone size, J gene, CDR3 DNA, CDR3 protein. The D gene is left open where the match is weak. Clone sizes are given selectively: once, few, many, or a class where the clone is expanded.

15	TRBV14	.	few	TRBJ2-1	TGTGCCAGCAGCCAAGAGCTGAGCTCCTACAATGAGCAGTTCTTC	CASSQELSSYNEQFF
16	TRBV6-5	.	.	TRBJ2-7	TGTGCCAGCAGTTACTCGGTCCCTACGGTCCCCTACGAGCAGTACTTC	CASSYSVPTVPYEQYF
15	TRBV5-6	.	.	TRBJ2-3	TGTGCCAGCAGCTCTTTGAGACCAGGGGCGCGTACGCAGTATTTT	CASSSLRPGARTQYF
14	TRBV15	.	.	TRBJ2-7	TGTGCCACCAGCGGCCGCAGGTTCTCCTACGAGCAGTACTTC	CATSGRRFSYEQYF
16	TRBV5-1	TRBD2	.	TRBJ2-1	TGCGCCAGCAGCTTGGTATCCAGCGGGAGTCTTAATGAGCAGTTCTTC	CASSLVSSGSLNEQFF
12	TRBV10-3	.	.	TRBJ2-7	TGTGCCATCACGGACAGAAGCTACGAGCAGTACTTC	CAITDRSYEQYF
15	TRBV6-5	.	.	TRBJ2-5	TGTGCCAGCAGCTATGACTTAGCTAGTTGGGAGACCCAGTACTTC	CASSYDLASWETQYF
16	TRBV4-2	.	.	TRBJ2-1	TGTGCCAGCAGCCAACTACGACCCGAGGGAGACAATGAGCAGTTCTTC	CASSQLRPEGDNEQFF
13	TRBV13	.	once	TRBJ2-7	TGTGCCAGCAGCTTCGGCAGGCTGGACGAGCAGTACTTC	CASSFGRLDEQYF
17	TRBV21-1	.	.	TRBJ2-5	TGTGCCAGCAGCAAAGGAGGGCAGGGCGGGAGAGGGGAGACCCAGTACTTC	CASSKGGQGGRGETQYF
13	TRBV7-9	TRBD1	.	TRBJ2-2	TGTGCCAGCCGAGGGGGCAACACCGGGGAGCTGTTTTTT	CASRGGNTGELFF
17	TRBV12-1	.	.	TRBJ2-7	TGTGCCAGCAGCTTTGAGACAGGGCAAGGTATCGAGGGTGAGCAGTACTTC	CASSFETGQGIEGEQYF
16	TRBV5-1	TRBD2	.	TRBJ2-5	TGCGCCAGCAGCTTGCGGACTAGCGGGGGGGGAGAGACCCAGTACTTC	CASSLRTSGGGETQYF
14	TRBV29-1	.	few	TRBJ2-2	TGCAGCGTTGGCCTCGGGGGGCAGACCGGGGAGCTGTTTTTT	CSVGLGGQTGELFF
13	TRBV4-2	TRBD1	.	TRBJ1-5	TGTGCCAGCAGCCAGGACAGGGGGCAGCCCCAGCATTTT	CASSQDRGQPQHF
17	TRBV5-1	TRBD2	.	TRBJ2-6	TGCGCCAGCAGCTTACTAGCGGTTAAATCTGGGGCCAACGTCCTGACTTTC	CASSLLAVKSGANVLTF
14	TRBV9	.	few	TRBJ2-7	TGTGCCAGCAGCGTAGCTACAGGGAACTACGAGCAGTACTTC	CASSVATGNYEQYF
14	TRBV9	TRBD1	.	TRBJ2-2	TGTGCCAGCAGGGGACAGGGGTACACCGGGGAGCTGTTTTTT	CASRGQGYTGELFF
12	TRBV15	.	.	TRBJ1-1	TGTGCCACCAGCCAGGGGAACACTGAAGCTTTCTTT	CATSQGNTEAFF
12	TRBV6-5	.	once	TRBJ1-2	TGTGCCAGCAGTGAGGTACTCTATGGCTACACCTTC	CASSEVLYGYTF
15	TRBV11-1	TRBD1	.	TRBJ2-5	TGTGCCAGCAGCCCAGGCGAACAGGGGTACGAGACCCAGTACTTC	CASSPGEQGYETQYF
16	TRBV9	TRBD2	.	TRBJ2-5	TGTGCCAGCAGCGTAGGGGCGGGAGGGCCTGGGGAGACCCAGTACTTC	CASSVGAGGPGETQYF
11	TRBV10-3	.	many	TRBJ2-5	TGTGCCATCAGAGCCGGGGAGACCCAGTACTTC	CAIRAGETQYF
11	TRBV11-2	.	once	TRBJ2-7	TGTGCCAGCAGCACACAATACGAGCAGTACTTC	CASSTQYEQYF
14	TRBV28	.	.	TRBJ1-5	TGTGCCAGCAGCCACATTTATAGCAATCAGCCCCAGCATTTT	CASSHIYSNQPQHF
14	TRBV5-5	.	.	TRBJ1-4	TGTGCCAGCAGCTTGAGTGGGGGCTGGGAAAAACTGTTTTTT	CASSLSGGWEKLFF
15	TRBV21-1	.	.	TRBJ2-5	TGTGCCAGCAGCAAATGTGCCGAGGGCGAGGAGACCCAGTACTTC	CASSKCAEGEETQYF
15	TRBV19	TRBD1	.	TRBJ1-5	TGTGCCAGTAAGTGGAGACAGGGAGGTAATCAGCCCCAGCATTTT	CASKWRQGGNQPQHF
17	TRBV6-1	TRBD1	.	TRBJ2-7	TGTGCCAGCACTGACAGGGGGGCCGAATACTTCTCCTACGAGCAGTACTTC	CASTDRGAEYFSYEQYF
16	TRBV5-1	.	once	TRBJ1-2	TGCGCCAGCAGCCTCCGGGCGGGCTTGGGGGGATATGGCTACACCTTC	CASSLRAGLGGYGYTF
15	TRBV4-3	.	few	TRBJ1-1	TGCGCCAGCAGCCAAGATTACCAGGGGTACACTGAAGCTTTCTTT	CASSQDYQGYTEAFF
15	TRBV5-6	.	.	TRBJ2-4	TGTGCCAGCAGCCAAATTAGTCTAGCCAAAAACATTCAGTACTTC	CASSQISLAKNIQYF
16	TRBV27	TRBD1	.	TRBJ2-7	TGTGCCAGCAGTTCATTAACCGGGACAGGCTCCTACGAGCAGTACTTC	CASSSLTGTGSYEQYF
14	TRBV5-1	TRBD2	.	TRBJ2-5	TGCGCCAGCAGCTGGACTAGCCCCCAAGAGACCCAGTACTTC	CASSWTSPQETQYF
11	TRBV20-1	TRBD1	.	TRBJ1-6	TGCAGTGGGGGGTTTGAGACAGGGAGGACATTT	CSGGFETGRTF
14	TRBV4-1	.	.	TRBJ2-7	TGCGCCAGCAAGCTAGAGGGGGGGTCCTACGAGCAGTACTTC	CASKLEGGSYEQYF
15	TRBV30	.	.	TRBJ2-1	TGTGCCTGGAGTGTGGGGGCGCTTCTTTACAATGAGCAGTTCTTC	CAWSVGALLYNEQFF
13	TRBV5-4	.	.	TRBJ2-5	TGTGCCAGCAGCTTAGACTCGGGGGAGACCCAGTACTTC	CASSLDSGETQYF
15	TRBV5-1	TRBD2	once	TRBJ2-7	TGCGCCAGCAATCCTAGCGGGGGGGTCGACTACGAGCAGTACTTC	CASNPSGGVDYEQYF
18	TRBV7-9	TRBD2	.	TRBJ2-3	TGTGCCAGCAGCTTAATTAGGCTTGGGACTAGCGGTACAGATACGCAGTATTTT	CASSLIRLGTSGTDTQYF
15	TRBV28	TRBD1	.	TRBJ2-7	TGTGCCAGCAGTTCCGACCTAAGGGGGCCCTACGAGCAGTACTTC	CASSSDLRGPYEQYF
14	TRBV30	.	.	TRBJ2-3	TGTGCCTGGAGTGTAATCAGTGACAGCCTCCGCGTGGATTTT	CAWSVISDSLRVDF
13	TRBV15	.	.	TRBJ2-6	TGTGCCACCAGCAGAGATTCCCTCTCCGTCCTGACTTTC	CATSRDSLSVLTF
14	TRBV5-1	.	.	TRBJ1-6	TGCGCCAGCAGTTCCGACAATGTGGATTCACCCCTCCACTTT	CASSSDNVDSPLHF
16	TRBV7-2	TRBD1	.	TRBJ2-2	TGTGCCAGCAGCTCATCGGGACAGACTCCCTACGGGGAGCTGTTTTTT	CASSSSGQTPYGELFF
13	TRBV28	.	.	TRBJ1-2	TGTGCCAGCAGTCGAACAGGGAACTATGGCTACACCTTC	CASSRTGNYGYTF
15	TRBV11-1	.	.	TRBJ2-1	TGTGCCAGCAGCTTACGGGGGGCCTCCTACAATGAGCAGTTCTTC	CASSLRGASYNEQFF
16	TRBV15	TRBD2	few	TRBJ2-1	TGTGCCACCAGCCCGGGACTAGCGGGACGTCATAATGAGCAGTTCTTC	CATSPGLAGRHNEQFF
14	TRBV12-5	TRBD1	.	TRBJ1-2	TGTGCTAGTGGTTTCCCACAGGGGGCCGGTGGCTACACCTTC	CASGFPQGAGGYTF
15	TRBV7-2	TRBD2	.	TRBJ2-7	TGTGCCAGCAGCTCCGGGGAGGGCTTCTCCTACGAGCAGTACTTC	CASSSGEGFSYEQYF
14	TRBV19	.	.	TRBJ1-4	TGTGCCAGTTCTTCCGGGACACAATCAGGTTCGGTGTTTTTT	CASSSGTQSGSVFF
16	TRBV2	TRBD1	.	TRBJ2-3	TGTGCCAGCAGTTCTCTCCGGGACAGGGGGCCAGATACGCAGTATTTT	CASSSLRDRGPDTQYF
14	TRBV29-1	.	.	TRBJ2-1	TGCAGCGTAAAGCGGGTCCCGTCCTACAATGAGCAGTTCTTC	CSVKRVPSYNEQFF